This passage covers 26 T cell receptor beta chains from one sample sequenced in a study of blood T cell repertoires in COVID-19. Using immunoSEQ multiplex PCR, the repertoire was profiled, and TCRdb retains in-frame clones only, with some absent. The table shows some 80,000 clones, with about four fifths occurring only once. The sequenced sample consisted of peripheral blood. The receptors here all came from a human donor in a cohort sampled during active COVID-19.

This rearrangement joins TRBV20-1 to TRBJ1-1; D is perhaps TRBD1 (6 bases). CDR1 is DFQATT and CDR2 is SNEGSKA in the germline V gene (reference sequence). The ends were cut back, 4 bases at V and 4 bases at J, with 16 bases in the middle. The CDR3 contains 14 residues. CDR3 sequence reads: CSANDLGAVTEAFF. In nucleotides, the CDR3 is TGCAGTGCTAATGATCTGGGGGCCGTCACTGAAGCTTTCTTT.

The J gene is TRBJ1-2, the V gene TRBV9, with D hard to call. The V gene lost 0 bases and the J gene lost 8 bases, with 11 bases spanning the gap. The germline gives CDR1 SGDLS, CDR2 YYNGEE. This CDR3 is 13 amino acids long. Here the CDR3 reads CASSVGYYGGYTF. The CDR3 nucleotides are TGTGCCAGCAGCGTAGGGTACTATGGGGGCTACACCTTC.

This clone was seen only once. The chain joins TRBV15 to TRBJ2-5; 8 nucleotides agree with TRBD1. The germline V gene has CDR1 LNHNV and CDR2 YYDKDF (reference sequence). Germline trimming cut 0 bases from V and 3 bases from J; bases unmatched to any gene: 3. The CDR3 is 15 amino acids. DNA of the CDR3: TGTGCCACCAGCAGAGATGTACAGGGGGAAGAGACCCAGTACTTC. It specifies CATSRDVQGEETQYF.

The chain is built from TRBV28 and TRBJ1-1, with 7 bases fitting TRBD1. The CDR3 consists of 12 residues. V was pared by 6 bases and J by 5 bases, with 3 bases of the junction left unmatched. Germline V gene sequence: CDR1 MDHEN, CDR2 SYDVKM. The CDR3 DNA reads TGTGCCAGCAGAGCAGGGGGAACTGAAGCTTTCTTT. It codes for CASRAGGTEAFF. Looking up the rest from reference TRBV28 and TRBJ1-1 gives the full variable domain: DVKVTQSSRYLVKRTGEKVFLECVQDMDHENMFWYRQDPGLGLRLIYFSYDVKMKEKGDIPEGYSVSREKKERFSLILESASTNQTSMYLCASRAGGTEAFFGQGTRLTVV.

The chain recombines TRBV2 with TRBJ1-2; TRBD1 matches 8 bases. The CDR3 runs to 12 residues. Germline assignment: CDR1 SNHLY and CDR2 FYNNEI. The trim removed 6 bases at V and 4 bases at J, leaving 1 base unmatched. The CDR3 protein is CASRQGAYGYTF. The CDR3 region has the DNA TGTGCCAGCAGGCAGGGGGCCTATGGCTACACCTTC.

As to this clone: Other DNA sequences in the same sample also yield this CDR3. This chain joins TRBV11-3 and TRBJ2-3; D is possibly TRBD1 (6 bases). Per the germline V gene, CDR1 is SGHNT and CDR2 is YENEEA. The CDR3 runs 13 residues. V shed 5 bases and J shed 1 base, with 7 bases lying between them. CDR3 DNA: TGTGCCAGCAGCCACAGGGGCACAGATACGCAGTATTTT. Residues: CASSHRGTDTQYF.

The rearrangement links TRBV2 to TRBJ1-6; 7 bases fit TRBD1. The CDR3 covers 17 residues. Germline CDR1 reads SNHLY; CDR2 reads FYNNEI. V dropped 6 bases and J dropped 5; count of bases not matched to a gene: 13. The CDR3 spells CASRKGIQGSNNSPLHF. The CDR3 DNA sequence: TGTGCCAGCAGGAAAGGGATACAGGGGTCGAATAATTCACCCCTCCACTTT.

The chain has TRBV10-3 and TRBJ1-3; D ambiguous. Germline CDR1 reads ENHRY; CDR2 reads SYGVKD. V shed 11 bases and J shed 4 bases, with 9 bases lying between them. The CDR3 sequence is 11 residues long. This CDR3 is CASVVGNTIYF. DNA for the CDR3: TGTGCCTCGGTTGTCGGAAACACCATATATTTT.

The sample holds a few counts of this clone. The chain uses TRBV5-1 and TRBJ2-7, with 10 bases aligning to TRBD1. The V and J ends lost 3 bases and 6 bases, in that order; junction bases with no gene match: 12. CDR1 is SGHRS and CDR2 is YFSETQ in the germline V gene. The CDR3 sequence is 16 residues long. The CDR3 sequence is CASSSTTGGLRSEQYF. CDR3 coding DNA: TGCGCCAGCAGCTCGACGACAGGGGGCCTCCGGTCCGAGCAGTACTTC. Drawing the rest from reference TRBV5-1 and TRBJ2-7, the complete variable domain is KAGVTQTPRYLIKTRGQQVTLSCSPISGHRSVSWYQQTPGQGLQFLFEYFSETQRNKGNFPGRFSGRQFSNSRSEMNVSTLELGDSALYLCASSSTTGGLRSEQYFGPGTRLTVT.

V is TRBV4-3 and J is TRBJ2-7; TRBD1 agrees at 8 bases. Germline V lookup: CDR1 LGHNA, CDR2 YSLEER. Trimming at V came to 5 bases and at J to 6 bases, leaving 9 bases not matched to a gene. This CDR3 is built from 14 residues. CDR3 nucleotide sequence: TGCGCCAGCAGCGTACAGGGGGGAGCACGCGAGCAGTACTTC. This gives the protein CASSVQGGAREQYF.

The chain uses TRBV29-1 and TRBJ2-2; the D gene is possibly TRBD1 (6 bases). The CDR3 consists of 15 residues. Germline values: CDR1 SQVTM, CDR2 ANQGSEA. Trimming pared 1 base from V and 4 bases from J, leaving 13 bases between. CDR3 loop: CSVEVGALITGELFF. The CDR3 bases are TGCAGCGTTGAAGTGGGGGCGCTTATCACCGGGGAGCTGTTTTTT.

This clone was detected only once. The chain joins TRBV5-8 to TRBJ1-2; D is unresolved. This CDR3 has 13 amino acids. V lost 2 bases and J lost 4, with 9 bases in between. Germline V gene sequence: CDR1 SGHTS, CDR2 YDEGEE. The CDR3, as DNA: TGTGCCAGCAGCTTAGGCGGTCTCTATGGCTACACCTTC. This translates into CASSLGGLYGYTF.

The chain combines TRBV4-3 with TRBJ2-5; D gene uncertain. The length of the CDR3 is 15 residues. CDR1 and CDR2 (germline): LGHNA, YSLEER. V lost 0 bases and J 1 base, leaving 9 bases between the germline ends. The CDR3 nucleotides are TGCGCCAGCAGCCAAGATTGGCCTCGCCAAGAGACCCAGTACTTC. Amino acid sequence: CASSQDWPRQETQYF.

This chain connects TRBV10-1 to TRBJ1-2; D is unresolved. The CDR3 extends over 15 amino acids. V was clipped by 9 bases and J by 0 bases, with 17 bases between them. Germline CDR1 is WNHNN and CDR2 is SYGVQD (reference sequence). The CDR3 here is CASRIRRLTNYGYTF. CDR3 coding DNA: TGCGCCAGTAGAATTAGACGACTTACTAACTATGGCTACACCTTC.

This clone was seen a handful of times. This chain connects TRBV25-1 to TRBJ2-7, with TRBD2 matching over 8 bases. The CDR3 spans 13 residues. Germline V CDR1 and CDR2: MGHDK, SYGVNS. Trimming took 6 bases from V and 3 from J; bases not matched to a gene: 4. CDR3 protein: CASRLAGSYEQYF. CDR3 in DNA: TGTGCCAGCAGATTAGCGGGGAGCTACGAGCAGTACTTC.

CDR3 in amino acids: CSATPTGAYGYTF. CDR3 bases: TGCAGCGCTACCCCGACAGGCGCCTATGGCTACACCTTC. The rearrangement links TRBV29-1 to TRBJ1-2; a weak D match, TRBD1 (6 bases). The ends were cut back, 7 bases at V and 4 bases at J, with 16 bases in the middle. This CDR3 has 13 amino acids. The V gene's germline CDR1 is SQVTM and CDR2 ANQGSEA.

The J gene is TRBJ1-2, the V gene TRBV11-2; possibly TRBD1 for D (5 bases). Germline lookup yields CDR1 SGHAT and CDR2 FQNNGV. CDR3 length: 17 residues. V gave up 0 bases and J gave up 3 bases, with 17 bases separating them. The CDR3 DNA reads as TGTGCCAGCAGCTTAGAGACCTCGGGGGGGTTTTACTATGGCTACACCTTC. Its protein is CASSLETSGGFYYGYTF.

This clone was found once. V and J are TRBV5-1 and TRBJ2-5; 8 bases are shared with TRBD1. J gave up 2 bases and V 0 bases, and 0 bases lay outside the gene matches. Germline CDR1 is SGHRS and CDR2 is YFSETQ. CDR3 size: 14 residues. The CDR3 sequence is CASSLGQGQETQYF. In nucleotides, the CDR3 is TGCGCCAGCAGCTTGGGACAGGGGCAAGAGACCCAGTACTTC. The full variable domain, completed using reference TRBV5-1 and TRBJ2-5, is KAGVTQTPRYLIKTRGQQVTLSCSPISGHRSVSWYQQTPGQGLQFLFEYFSETQRNKGNFPGRFSGRQFSNSRSEMNVSTLELGDSALYLCASSLGQGQETQYFGPGTRLLVL.

This chain uses TRBV5-6 with TRBJ2-5; a weak D match, TRBD2 (5 bases). CDR1 is SGHDT, CDR2 YYEEEE, per germline. Trimming shortened V by 0 bases and J by 1 base, and 7 bases separated the two germline ends. This CDR3 is 14 amino acids long. The CDR3 loop reads CASSLGTGQETQYF. CDR3 sequence (DNA): TGTGCCAGCAGCTTGGGGACTGGCCAAGAGACCCAGTACTTC.

This chain connects TRBV7-8 to TRBJ1-2, with D perhaps TRBD1 (5 bases). Germline lookup yields CDR1 SGHVS and CDR2 FQNEAQ. CDR3 length: 15 amino acids. V lost 5 bases, J lost 6 bases, and 19 bases lay in between. This CDR3 reads CASSMRNGGIDGYTF. The CDR3 DNA follows: TGTGCCAGCAGCATGAGGAACGGGGGGATAGATGGCTACACCTTC.

The chain carries TRBV15 and TRBJ1-5; D is uncertain. Germline V gene lookup returns CDR1 LNHNV and CDR2 YYDKDF (reference sequence). This CDR3 comprises 16 residues. V was shortened by 0 bases and J by 5 bases, with 14 bases between the two germline ends. In nucleotides, the CDR3 is TGTGCCACCAGCAGAGATCTAGAGGGTGGGGATCAGCCCCAGCATTTT. It codes for CATSRDLEGGDQPQHF.

This clone appeared a single time. The chain links TRBV6-5 to TRBJ1-5; D is perhaps TRBD1 (5 bases). The length of the CDR3 is 13 residues. Germline CDR1 reads MNHEY; CDR2 reads SVGAGI. The ends were cut back, 10 bases at V and 5 bases at J, with 15 bases in the middle. As DNA, the CDR3 is TGTGCCACTACGATGACAGCTTATCAGCCCCAGCATTTT. This codes for CATTMTAYQPQHF.

CDR3 amino acids: CASRSSQGANAGYTF. For the CDR3, the DNA is TGTGCCAGTAGAAGTTCCCAGGGTGCGAATGCTGGCTACACCTTC. The chain links TRBV19 to TRBJ1-2; maybe TRBD1 (5 bases). Between the trimmed V and J ends, which lost 6 bases and 7 bases, there was a span of 21 bases. This CDR3 is built from 15 residues. Germline V CDR1 and CDR2: LNHDA, SQIVND (reference sequence).

V is TRBV19 and J is TRBJ1-1, with 10 positions matching TRBD1. With 3 bases clipped from V and 5 bases from J, the junction kept 6 bases outside the gene matches. There are 15 residues in the CDR3. Per germline, CDR1 LNHDA and CDR2 SQIVND (reference sequence). DNA of the CDR3: TGTGCCAGTAGTATTAGACAGGGGGCGAGGACTGAAGCTTTCTTT. Amino acids: CASSIRQGARTEAFF.

The rearrangement joins TRBV11-2 to TRBJ2-5, with a weak D call TRBD2 (5 bases). Germline V gives CDR1 SGHAT, CDR2 FQNNGV. The CDR3 has 16 residues. Trimming pared 5 bases from V and 9 bases from J, leaving 25 bases between. The CDR3 region has the DNA TGTGCCAGCAGCCAAGGGAACAGTCGGCTTTTCGGGGCCCAGTACTTC. Translating gives CASSQGNSRLFGAQYF.

The CDR3 reads CASSRHGSYEQYF. Written as DNA, the CDR3 is TGTGCCAGTAGTCGACATGGCTCCTACGAGCAGTACTTC. J is TRBJ2-7 and V is TRBV19; D remains unclear. V lost 5 bases, J lost 0 bases, and 8 bases lay in between. The V gene's germline CDR1 is LNHDA and CDR2 SQIVND (reference sequence). The CDR3 sequence is 13 residues long.